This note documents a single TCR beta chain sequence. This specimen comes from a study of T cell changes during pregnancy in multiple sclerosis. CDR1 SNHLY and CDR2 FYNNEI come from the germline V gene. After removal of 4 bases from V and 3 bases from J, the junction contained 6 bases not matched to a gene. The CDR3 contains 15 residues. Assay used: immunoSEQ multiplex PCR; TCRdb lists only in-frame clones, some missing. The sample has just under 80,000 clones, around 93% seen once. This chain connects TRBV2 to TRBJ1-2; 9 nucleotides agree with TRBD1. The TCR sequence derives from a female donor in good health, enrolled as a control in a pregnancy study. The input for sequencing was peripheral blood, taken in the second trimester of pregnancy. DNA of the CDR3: TGTGCCAGCAGTGCTAACAGGGGGCCTGACTATGGCTACACCTTC. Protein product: CASSANRGPDYGYTF.